Listed here are 5 T cell receptor beta chains from one sample, sequenced in a study of T cell responses to AZD1222 COVID-19 vaccine. Produced via immunoSEQ multiplex PCR; TCRdb's table is partial and in-frame only. Here the sample spans 120,000 or so clones, 85% to 90% being singletons. The sequencing here drew on peripheral blood, taken on day 0 of AZD1222 vaccination. The source of these receptors is an adult in good health.

CDR3 residues: CASSQEGAGRTFTEAFF. The CDR3 DNA reads as TGTGCCAGCAGCCAAGAAGGCGCAGGACGTACATTCACTGAAGCTTTCTTT. The gene calls are TRBV4-2 and TRBJ1-1; D is unresolved. V gave up 0 bases and J gave up 4 bases, with 18 bases separating them. Germline V gives CDR1 LGHNA, CDR2 YNFKEQ. The CDR3 totals 17 residues.

This sequence joins TRBV5-1 and TRBJ1-1; 10 bases are a match to TRBD1. CDR3 size: 17 residues. Germline V gene sequence: CDR1 SGHRS, CDR2 YFSETQ. V lost 3 bases and J lost 3; bases outside the gene matches: 11. The CDR3 DNA is TGCGCCAGCAGCTGGAGACAGGGGGCGGCAGGAGACACTGAAGCTTTCTTT. This codes for CASSWRQGAAGDTEAFF.

This sequence joins TRBV6-5 and TRBJ2-7, with 12 bases that match TRBD2. The germline gives CDR1 MNHEY, CDR2 SVGAGI. V shed 5 bases and J 2 bases; nucleotides not matched to a gene: 4. The CDR3 spans 15 residues. The CDR3: CASSLAGGPPYEQYF. The CDR3 DNA reads TGTGCCAGCAGTCTAGCGGGAGGGCCGCCCTACGAGCAGTACTTC.

The genes are TRBV7-9 and TRBJ1-2; a weak D match, TRBD1 (5 bases). Trimming cost V 1 base and J 2 bases, with 14 bases left between them. This CDR3 is 16 amino acids long. Germline V gene sequence: CDR1 SEHNR, CDR2 FQNEAQ (reference sequence). Here the CDR3 reads CASSLGTGTGNYGYTF. As DNA, the CDR3 is TGTGCCAGCAGCTTAGGGACCGGGACGGGGAACTATGGCTACACCTTC. The complete variable domain, with remaining parts taken from reference TRBV7-9 and TRBJ1-2, reads DTGVSQNPRHKITKRGQNVTFRCDPISEHNRLYWYRQTLGQGPEFLTYFQNEAQLEKSRLLSDRFSAERPKGSFSTLEIQRTEQGDSAMYLCASSLGTGTGNYGYTFGSGTRLTVV.

This clone was observed a handful of times. V and J are TRBV27 and TRBJ1-4, with TRBD1 matching 7 bases. Germline-derived CDR1 and CDR2 are MNHEY and SMNVEV (reference sequence). The CDR3 is made up of 15 amino acids. The ends lost 6 bases at V and 0 bases at J; junction bases unmatched: 4. The CDR3 DNA sequence: TGTGCCAGCAGAAACAGGGGATCAACTAATGAAAAACTGTTTTTT. Its translation: CASRNRGSTNEKLFF.